The 30 T cell receptor beta chains listed next were all sequenced from one sample in a study of T cell responses to AZD1222 COVID-19 vaccine. TCRdb keeps only in-frame clones here, not all; method: immunoSEQ multiplex PCR. Of 120,000 to 150,000 clones listed, approximately 89% are singletons. This material consisted of peripheral blood, taken on day 0 of AZD1222 vaccination. These receptors originate from an adult in good health.

This rearrangement joins TRBV14 to TRBJ2-3; D might be TRBD1 (5 bases). CDR3 length: 17 amino acids. V was shortened by 3 bases and J by 2 bases, with 18 bases between the two germline ends. Germline V CDR1 and CDR2: SGHDN, FVKESK. CDR3 sequence (DNA): TGTGCCAGCAGCCATTTAAGGGGCAGAGACTCCACAGATACGCAGTATTTT. This translates into CASSHLRGRDSTDTQYF.

The V call is TRBV2, the J call TRBJ2-1; maybe TRBD2 (5 bases). The CDR3 has 15 residues. CDR1 is SNHLY and CDR2 is FYNNEI in the germline V gene. Trimming pared 6 bases from V and 0 bases from J, leaving 12 bases between. For the CDR3, the DNA is TGTGCCAGCAGCAGCGGACTGAGCTCCTACAATGAGCAGTTCTTC. It translates to CASSSGLSSYNEQFF.

V usage is TRBV28 and J usage is TRBJ1-4; tentative D call: TRBD1 (5 bases). V was cut by 6 bases and J by 8 bases, with 19 bases left in between. This CDR3 is built from 15 residues. The germline V gene has CDR1 MDHEN and CDR2 SYDVKM. CDR3: CASSLSRGDEEKLFF. CDR3 nucleotide sequence: TGTGCCAGCAGCCTTAGTCGAGGGGACGAGGAAAAACTGTTTTTT.

This clone appeared a single time. The chain combines TRBV7-9 with TRBJ2-7, with TRBD2 matching over 7 bases. Trimming at V came to 2 bases and at J to 7 bases, leaving 5 bases not matched to a gene. The CDR3 is made up of 13 amino acids. In germline, CDR1 is SEHNR, CDR2 FQNEAQ (reference sequence). CDR3 nucleotide sequence: TGTGCCAGCAGCTTAAGCGGGGCTGGGGAGCAGTACTTC. As protein: CASSLSGAGEQYF.

This chain links TRBV7-8 with TRBJ2-2, with a possible D match to TRBD1 (6 bases). The CDR3 totals 14 residues. V was shortened by 6 bases and J by 6 bases, with 14 bases between the two germline ends. Germline CDR1 reads SGHVS; CDR2 reads FQNEAQ. CDR3 residues: CASRGATRAGELFF. The CDR3 coding sequence is TGTGCCAGCAGGGGGGCCACCAGGGCCGGGGAGCTGTTTTTT.

The genes are TRBV27 and TRBJ2-5, with D possibly TRBD2 on 6 matching bases. Germline CDR1 MNHEY, CDR2 SMNVEV (reference sequence). This CDR3 contains 16 residues. Trimming cost V 5 bases and J 1 base, with 17 bases left between them. The CDR3 is CASSPRGTGGQETQYF. In nucleotides, the CDR3 is TGTGCCAGCAGTCCTCGGGGGACTGGCGGCCAAGAGACCCAGTACTTC.

The chain carries TRBV6-1 and TRBJ2-3; D tentatively fits TRBD1 or TRBD2 (5 bases each). With 3 bases removed from V and 0 bases from J, the gap between germline ends came to 7 bases. The CDR3 contains 14 residues. Germline CDR1 is MNHNS and CDR2 is SASEGT. CDR3 sequence: CASSDGTSTDTQYF. CDR3 sequence (DNA): TGTGCCAGCAGTGACGGGACGAGCACAGATACGCAGTATTTT.

In DNA form, the CDR3 reads TGTGCCAGTAGGCGTACTAGCGGGAGCTCCTACGAGCAGTACTTC. Translating it yields CASRRTSGSSYEQYF. This chain connects TRBV19 to TRBJ2-7; 11 bases line up with TRBD2. The V gene's germline CDR1 is LNHDA and CDR2 SQIVND (reference sequence). The V gene end was trimmed by 6 bases and the J gene end by 0 bases; junction bases not matched to a gene: 4. This CDR3 is 15 amino acids long. Full variable domain (missing parts from reference TRBV19 and TRBJ2-7): DGGITQSPKYLFRKEGQNVTLSCEQNLNHDAMYWYRQDPGQGLRLIYYSQIVNDFQKGDIAEGYSVSREKKESFPLTVTSAQKNPTAFYLCASRRTSGSSYEQYFGPGTRLTVT.

The CDR3 protein is CASRTTAAGPYEQYF. CDR3 bases: TGTGCCAGCAGGACCACGGCGGCAGGGCCCTACGAGCAGTACTTC. The chain uses TRBV6-5 and TRBJ2-7; TRBD1 might be the D (5 bases). Germline CDR1 MNHEY, CDR2 SVGAGI. With 6 bases removed from V and 2 bases from J, the gap between germline ends came to 17 bases. This CDR3 region has 15 residues.

V is TRBV4-1 and J is TRBJ2-3; TRBD2 might be the D (6 bases). The ends were cut back, 3 bases at V and 2 bases at J, with 9 bases in the middle. The CDR3 covers 14 residues. CDR1 is MGHRA and CDR2 is YSYEKL in the germline V gene. CDR3 sequence: CASSQGRDTDTQYF. CDR3 nucleotide sequence: TGCGCCAGCAGCCAGGGGCGGGACACAGATACGCAGTATTTT.

The V and J genes are TRBV5-1 and TRBJ2-5; D is unclear. The CDR3 loop spans 14 amino acids. V was shortened by 4 bases and J by 1 base, with 11 bases between the two germline ends. Per germline, CDR1 SGHRS and CDR2 YFSETQ. This CDR3 reads CASSPGYFQETQYF. The CDR3 DNA reads TGCGCCAGCAGCCCGGGTTACTTCCAAGAGACCCAGTACTTC. The full variable domain, its missing parts supplied by reference TRBV5-1 and TRBJ2-5, is KAGVTQTPRYLIKTRGQQVTLSCSPISGHRSVSWYQQTPGQGLQFLFEYFSETQRNKGNFPGRFSGRQFSNSRSEMNVSTLELGDSALYLCASSPGYFQETQYFGPGTRLLVL.

The chain combines TRBV19 with TRBJ1-3; tentative D call: TRBD1 (5 bases). Between the trimmed V and J ends, which lost 4 bases and 0 bases, there was a span of 10 bases. The CDR3 is made up of 15 amino acids. Germline V gives CDR1 LNHDA, CDR2 SQIVND (reference sequence). CDR3 DNA sequence: TGTGCCAGTAGTAAGATGGGGGACTCTGGAAACACCATATATTTT. It codes for CASSKMGDSGNTIYF.

The rearrangement joins TRBV27 to TRBJ2-5, with TRBD1 matching over 11 bases. CDR1 is MNHEY, CDR2 SMNVEV, per germline (reference sequence). This CDR3 has 14 residues. Germline trimming cut 6 bases from V and 5 bases from J; bases unmatched to any gene: 5. The CDR3 coding sequence is TGTGCCAGCAGCAAGGACAGGGGGCTGGAGACCCAGTACTTC. Translated: CASSKDRGLETQYF.

In nucleotides, the CDR3 is TGTGCCAGCAGCCAACAGGGGTGGACCGGGGAGCTGTTTTTT. This encodes CASSQQGWTGELFF. The chain uses TRBV3-1 (or the pseudogene TRBV3-2) and TRBJ2-2; D is possibly TRBD1 (6 bases). Germline lookup yields CDR1 LGHDT and CDR2 YNNKEL (reference sequence). This CDR3 spans 14 amino acids. Trimming took off 2 bases at V and 5 bases at J, with 9 bases between the two ends.

The V call is TRBV12-5, the J call TRBJ2-2; no clear D gene. The CDR3 runs 13 residues. Trimming shortened V by 2 bases and J by 1 base, and 2 bases separated the two germline ends. The germline CDR1 and CDR2 sequences are LGHNT and FRNRAP. CDR3 coding DNA: TGTGCTAGTGGTTTGAGGAACACCGGGGAGCTGTTTTTT. Translated, it gives CASGLRNTGELFF.

The chain employs TRBV25-1 and TRBJ1-1; 7 bases fit TRBD1. V gave up 6 bases and J gave up 4 bases; unmatched junction bases: 5. This CDR3 has 13 amino acids. Germline V gene lookup returns CDR1 MGHDK and CDR2 SYGVNS. The CDR3 bases are TGTGCCAGCAGGCAAACAGGGGCCACTGAAGCTTTCTTT. Protein: CASRQTGATEAFF.

V and J are TRBV7-2 and TRBJ1-2, with 10 nucleotides matching TRBD1. This CDR3 is built from 17 residues. The germline gives CDR1 SGHTA, CDR2 FQGNSA. Trimming removed 6 bases from V and 4 bases from J; junction bases left unmatched: 14. The CDR3 spells CASSRVSLGQGIYGYTF. CDR3 in DNA: TGTGCCAGCAGTCGAGTGAGTTTGGGACAGGGGATCTATGGCTACACCTTC.

This chain links TRBV18 with TRBJ1-2; TRBD1 is a possible D gene (6 bases). V dropped 2 bases and J dropped 5 bases, with 9 bases sitting between them. The germline V gene encodes CDR1 KGHSH and CDR2 LQKENI. The length of the CDR3 is 13 residues. CDR3 residues: CASSPDRTYGYTF. As DNA, the CDR3 is TGTGCCAGCTCACCAGACAGGACGTATGGCTACACCTTC.

This clone has a handful of counts. This chain connects TRBV6-4 to TRBJ2-7; D not resolved. The V end lost 4 bases, the J end lost 0 bases, and 10 bases lay between the germline ends. Germline CDR1 is MRHNA and CDR2 is SNTAGT. The CDR3 runs to 14 residues. The CDR3 DNA reads as TGTGCCAGCAGTGTAAGCCCGACCTCCTACGAGCAGTACTTC. Translating gives CASSVSPTSYEQYF.

The rearrangement links TRBV14 to TRBJ2-5; 9 bases align to TRBD2. CDR1 and CDR2 from the germline V gene are SGHDN and FVKESK. The CDR3 totals 13 residues. V was pared by 5 bases and J by 7 bases, with 5 bases of the junction left unmatched. CDR3 in DNA: TGTGCCAGCAGCTTAGCGGGGGCGGGGACCCAGTACTTC. Its translation: CASSLAGAGTQYF.

This chain links TRBV11-2 with TRBJ2-2, with a possible D match to TRBD2 (6 bases). The CDR3 totals 16 residues. Trimming pared 5 bases from V and 5 bases from J, leaving 18 bases between. In germline, CDR1 is SGHAT, CDR2 FQNNGV. The CDR3 DNA follows: TGTGCCAGCAGCCCCGCGCCCATACGGGGGACCGGGGAGCTGTTTTTT. As protein: CASSPAPIRGTGELFF.

This chain uses TRBV5-4 with TRBJ1-3; D might be TRBD1 (5 bases). The CDR3 is 13 amino acids. Germline-derived CDR1 and CDR2 are SGHNT and YYREEE (reference sequence). V was clipped by 2 bases and J by 4 bases, with 7 bases between them. The CDR3 here is CASSLNRGNTIYF. The CDR3 DNA reads as TGTGCCAGCAGCTTAAACAGGGGAAACACCATATATTTT.

The V call is TRBV5-5, the J call TRBJ1-4; 7 bases are shared with TRBD1. V lost 4 bases to trimming and J lost 7 bases; unmatched junction nucleotides: 10. The germline V gene has CDR1 SGHKS and CDR2 YYEKEE (reference sequence). CDR3 length: 15 amino acids. CDR3 nucleotides: TGTGCCAGCAGCCCCTTGACAGGGTGGAGTGAAAAACTGTTTTTT. Translating it yields CASSPLTGWSEKLFF.

The chain joins TRBV28 to TRBJ1-3; D ambiguous. CDR1 is MDHEN and CDR2 is SYDVKM in the germline V gene. The V and J ends lost 5 bases and 5 bases respectively, with 13 bases between them. The CDR3 consists of 14 residues. For the CDR3, the DNA is TGTGCCAGCAGTGATCCACGGATTCGAAACACCATATATTTT. Amino acids: CASSDPRIRNTIYF.

The genes are TRBV6-2 or TRBV6-3 and TRBJ2-5; 10 nucleotides match TRBD2. The germline V gene has CDR1 MNHEY and CDR2 SVGEGT. V gave up 5 bases and J gave up 6 bases; unmatched junction bases: 12. This CDR3 region has 16 residues. The CDR3 bases are TGTGCCAGCAGTACCTACCAAGCGGGGGGGCGGAAGACCCAGTACTTC. Translating gives CASSTYQAGGRKTQYF.

V is TRBV5-4 and J is TRBJ1-4, with 7 bases that match TRBD1. Germline CDR1 SGHNT, CDR2 YYREEE (reference sequence). The length of the CDR3 is 15 residues. Trimming removed 3 bases from V and 8 bases from J; junction bases left unmatched: 10. The CDR3 protein is CASSSGKDRLEKLFF. CDR3 sequence (DNA): TGTGCCAGCAGCTCGGGGAAGGACAGGCTCGAAAAACTGTTTTTT.

This chain joins TRBV5-1 and TRBJ1-3, with D unresolved. The germline gives CDR1 SGHRS, CDR2 YFSETQ. The CDR3 consists of 16 residues. Deletions cut 0 bases from V and 1 base from J, with 11 bases between. As DNA, the CDR3 is TGCGCCAGCAGCTTGGCCGGGATCGGGTCTGGAAACACCATATATTTT. It is translated as CASSLAGIGSGNTIYF.

The genes are TRBV7-2 and TRBJ2-7; a weak D match, TRBD1 (6 bases). V was trimmed by 2 bases and J by 7 bases, leaving 18 bases between them. This CDR3 contains 15 residues. CDR1 is SGHTA, CDR2 FQGNSA, per germline. The CDR3 coding sequence is TGTGCCAGCAGCTTAAGCGGCGTGACAGGAAGGGAGCAGTACTTC. It specifies CASSLSGVTGREQYF.

This chain uses TRBV3-1 (or the pseudogene TRBV3-2) with TRBJ2-3; D may be TRBD2 (6 bases). Per germline, CDR1 LGHDT and CDR2 YNNKEL (reference sequence). CDR3 length equals 14 residues. V lost 8 bases to trimming and J lost 1 base, with 13 bases between them. CDR3 protein: CASRGGLGTDTQYF. The CDR3 DNA follows: TGTGCCAGCCGGGGAGGACTCGGCACAGATACGCAGTATTTT.

The V gene is TRBV25-1, the J gene TRBJ2-7, with D perhaps matching TRBD2 (7 bases). V gave up 3 bases and J gave up 1 base, with 19 bases separating them. Germline-derived CDR1 and CDR2 are MGHDK and SYGVNS. The length of the CDR3 is 17 residues. The CDR3 bases are TGTGCCAGCAGTGAGGTTGGGGGCGGGAGAGGATCCTACGAGCAGTACTTC. Amino acids: CASSEVGGGRGSYEQYF.